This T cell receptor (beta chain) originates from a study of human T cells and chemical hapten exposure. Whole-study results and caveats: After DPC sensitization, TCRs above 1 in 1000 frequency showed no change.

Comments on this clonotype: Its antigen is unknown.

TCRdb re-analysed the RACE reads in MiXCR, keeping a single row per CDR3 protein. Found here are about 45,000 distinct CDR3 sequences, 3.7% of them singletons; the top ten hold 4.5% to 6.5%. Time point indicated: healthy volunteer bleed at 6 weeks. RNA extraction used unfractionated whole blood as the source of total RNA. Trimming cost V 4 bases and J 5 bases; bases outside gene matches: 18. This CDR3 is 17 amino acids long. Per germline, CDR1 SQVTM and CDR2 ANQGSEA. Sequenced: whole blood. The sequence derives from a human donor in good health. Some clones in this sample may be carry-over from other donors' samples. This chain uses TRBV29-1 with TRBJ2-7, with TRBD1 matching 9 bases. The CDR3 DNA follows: TGCAGCGTTGTTGAATTTCTGTCGGGACAGGGTTACCACGAGCAGTACTTC. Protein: CSVVEFLSGQGYHEQYF.